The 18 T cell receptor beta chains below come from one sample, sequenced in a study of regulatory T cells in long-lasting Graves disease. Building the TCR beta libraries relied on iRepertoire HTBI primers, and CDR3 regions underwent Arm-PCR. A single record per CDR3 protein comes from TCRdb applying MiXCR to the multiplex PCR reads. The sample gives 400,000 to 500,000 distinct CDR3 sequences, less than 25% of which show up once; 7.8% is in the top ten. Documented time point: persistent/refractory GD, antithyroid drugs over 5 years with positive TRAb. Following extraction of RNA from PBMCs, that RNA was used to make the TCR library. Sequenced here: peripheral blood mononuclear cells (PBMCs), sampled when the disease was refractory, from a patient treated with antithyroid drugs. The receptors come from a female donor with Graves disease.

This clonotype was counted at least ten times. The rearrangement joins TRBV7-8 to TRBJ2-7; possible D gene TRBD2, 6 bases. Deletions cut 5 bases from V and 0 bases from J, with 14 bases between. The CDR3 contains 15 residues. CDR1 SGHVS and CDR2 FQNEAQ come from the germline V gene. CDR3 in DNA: TGTGCCAGCAGCCCACAGAGCGGGTCCTCCTACGAGCAGTACTTC. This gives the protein CASSPQSGSSYEQYF.

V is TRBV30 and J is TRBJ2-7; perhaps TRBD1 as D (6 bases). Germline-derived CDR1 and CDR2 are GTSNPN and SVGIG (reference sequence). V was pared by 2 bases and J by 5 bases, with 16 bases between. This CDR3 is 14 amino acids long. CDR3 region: CAWSQEQGTDEQYF. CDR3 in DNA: TGTGCCTGGAGTCAGGAACAGGGAACCGACGAGCAGTACTTC.

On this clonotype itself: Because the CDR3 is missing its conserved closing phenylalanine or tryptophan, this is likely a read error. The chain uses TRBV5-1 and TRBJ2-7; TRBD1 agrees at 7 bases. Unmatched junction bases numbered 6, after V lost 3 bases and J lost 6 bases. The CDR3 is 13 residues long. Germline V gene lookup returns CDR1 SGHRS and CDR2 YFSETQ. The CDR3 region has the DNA TGCGCCAGCAGCTCGGGACAGAGATTCGAGCAGTACCTC. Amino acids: CASSSGQRFEQYL.

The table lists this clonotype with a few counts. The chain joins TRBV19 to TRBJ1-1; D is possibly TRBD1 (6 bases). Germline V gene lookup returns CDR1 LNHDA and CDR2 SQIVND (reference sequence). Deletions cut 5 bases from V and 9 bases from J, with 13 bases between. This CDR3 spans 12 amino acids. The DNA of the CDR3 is TGTGCCAGTAGTGCCACAGGGCACCAAGCTTTCTTT. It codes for CASSATGHQAFF.

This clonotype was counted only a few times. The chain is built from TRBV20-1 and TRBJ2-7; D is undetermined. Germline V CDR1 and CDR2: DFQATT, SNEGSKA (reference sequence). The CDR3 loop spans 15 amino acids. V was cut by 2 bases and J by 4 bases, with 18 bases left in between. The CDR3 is CSARSAFAPVYEQYF. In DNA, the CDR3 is TGCAGTGCTAGATCGGCATTTGCCCCCGTTTACGAGCAGTACTTC.

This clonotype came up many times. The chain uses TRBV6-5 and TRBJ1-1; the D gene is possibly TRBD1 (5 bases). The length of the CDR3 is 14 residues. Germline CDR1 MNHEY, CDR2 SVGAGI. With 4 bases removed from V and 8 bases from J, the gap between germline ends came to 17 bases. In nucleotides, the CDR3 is TGTGCCAGCAGTTCTAAGGGGCGGCAAAAAGAAGCTTTCTTT. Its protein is CASSSKGRQKEAFF.

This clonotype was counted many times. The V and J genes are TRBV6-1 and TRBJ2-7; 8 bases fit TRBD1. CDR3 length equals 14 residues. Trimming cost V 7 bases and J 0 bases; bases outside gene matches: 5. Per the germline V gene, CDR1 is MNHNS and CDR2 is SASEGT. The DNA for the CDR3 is TGTGCCAGCAACGTAGGGACAGGCTCCTACGAGCAGTACTTC. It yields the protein CASNVGTGSYEQYF.

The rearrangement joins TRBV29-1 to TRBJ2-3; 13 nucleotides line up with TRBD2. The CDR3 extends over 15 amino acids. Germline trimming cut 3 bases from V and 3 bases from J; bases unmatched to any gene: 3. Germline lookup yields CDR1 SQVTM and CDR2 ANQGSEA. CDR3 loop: CSVDRGLAGTDTQYF. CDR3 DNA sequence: TGCAGCGTTGATCGGGGACTAGCGGGGACAGATACGCAGTATTTT.

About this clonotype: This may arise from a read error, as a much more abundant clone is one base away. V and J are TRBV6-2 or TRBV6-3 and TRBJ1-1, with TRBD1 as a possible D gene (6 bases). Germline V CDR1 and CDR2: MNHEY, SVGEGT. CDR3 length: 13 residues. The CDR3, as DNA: TGTGCCAGCAGTCCCACAGGGTTCACTGGAGCTTTCTTT. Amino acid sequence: CASSPTGFTGAFF.

This chain's CDR3 is CASSAATGAYGYTF. CDR3 nucleotide sequence: TGTGCCAGCAGCGCAGCTACAGGGGCCTATGGCTACACCTTC. The chain combines TRBV9 with TRBJ1-2; TRBD1 aligns across 7 bases. From germline, CDR1 is SGDLS and CDR2 YYNGEE. V lost 3 bases, J lost 4 bases, and 6 bases stayed unmatched. CDR3 length: 14 amino acids.

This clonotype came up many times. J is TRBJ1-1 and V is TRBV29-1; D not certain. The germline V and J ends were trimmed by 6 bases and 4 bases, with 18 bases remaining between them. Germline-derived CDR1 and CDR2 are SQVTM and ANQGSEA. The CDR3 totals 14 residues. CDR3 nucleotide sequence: TGCAGCGTCTTTTCCCCCGGGTTCGGCACTGAAGCTTTCTTT. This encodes CSVFSPGFGTEAFF.

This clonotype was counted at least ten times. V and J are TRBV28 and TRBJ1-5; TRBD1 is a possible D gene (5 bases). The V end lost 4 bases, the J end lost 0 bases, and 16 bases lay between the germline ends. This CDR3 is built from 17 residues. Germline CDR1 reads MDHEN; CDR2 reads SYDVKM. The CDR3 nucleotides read TGTGCCAGCAGTTCCCCCCGGGACCGCTATAGCAATCAGCCCCAGCATTTT. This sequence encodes CASSSPRDRYSNQPQHF.

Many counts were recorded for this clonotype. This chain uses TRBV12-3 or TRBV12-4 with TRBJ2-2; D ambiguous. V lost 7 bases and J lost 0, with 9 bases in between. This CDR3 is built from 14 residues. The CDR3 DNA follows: TGTGCCAGCACCTTCGGGTCGAACACCGGGGAGCTGTTTTTT. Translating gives CASTFGSNTGELFF.

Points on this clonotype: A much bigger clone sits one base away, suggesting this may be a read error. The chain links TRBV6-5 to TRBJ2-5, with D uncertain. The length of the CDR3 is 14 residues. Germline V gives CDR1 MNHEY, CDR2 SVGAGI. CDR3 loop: CARSYSITGETQYF. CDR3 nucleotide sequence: TGTGCCCGCAGTTACTCGATCACGGGAGAGACCCAGTACTTC.

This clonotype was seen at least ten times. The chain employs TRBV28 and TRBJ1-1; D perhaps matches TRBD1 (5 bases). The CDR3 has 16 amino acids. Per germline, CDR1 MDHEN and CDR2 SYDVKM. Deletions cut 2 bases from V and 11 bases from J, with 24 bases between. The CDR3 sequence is CASSLRAFGTARVAFF. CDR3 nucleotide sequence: TGTGCCAGCAGTTTACGCGCATTCGGGACCGCTCGTGTTGCTTTCTTT.

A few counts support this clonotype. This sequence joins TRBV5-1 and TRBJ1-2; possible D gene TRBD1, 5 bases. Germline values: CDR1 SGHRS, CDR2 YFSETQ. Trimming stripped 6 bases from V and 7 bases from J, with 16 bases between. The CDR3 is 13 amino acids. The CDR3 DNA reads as TGCGCCAGCACCCTTGAGGGGTCCGTTGGCTACACCTTC. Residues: CASTLEGSVGYTF. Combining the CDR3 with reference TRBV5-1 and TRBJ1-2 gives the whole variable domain KAGVTQTPRYLIKTRGQQVTLSCSPISGHRSVSWYQQTPGQGLQFLFEYFSETQRNKGNFPGRFSGRQFSNSRSEMNVSTLELGDSALYLCASTLEGSVGYTFGSGTRLTVV.

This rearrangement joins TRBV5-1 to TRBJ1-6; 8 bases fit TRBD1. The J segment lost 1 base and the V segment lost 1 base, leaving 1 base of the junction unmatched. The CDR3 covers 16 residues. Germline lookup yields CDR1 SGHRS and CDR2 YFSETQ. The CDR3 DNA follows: TGCGCCAGCAGCTTGACAGGGGGGTCCTATAATTCACCCCTCCACTTT. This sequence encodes CASSLTGGSYNSPLHF.

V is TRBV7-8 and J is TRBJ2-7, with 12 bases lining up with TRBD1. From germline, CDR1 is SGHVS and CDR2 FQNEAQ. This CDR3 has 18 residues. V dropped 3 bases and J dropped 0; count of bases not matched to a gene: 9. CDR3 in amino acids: CASSFSGTGGDSSYEQYF. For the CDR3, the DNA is TGTGCCAGCAGCTTCTCGGGGACAGGGGGCGATTCCTCCTACGAGCAGTACTTC.